The 32 T cell receptor beta chains below were found in one sample sequenced in a study of OX40 agonist ivuxolimab in advanced cancers. Produced via immunoSEQ multiplex PCR; TCRdb's table is partial and in-frame only. The sample carries under 15,000 clones, about 81% recorded once. The material sequenced was CD4+ or CD8+ T cells sorted from blood, taken in a trial of the OX40 agonist ivuxolimab. The receptors come from an adult with an advanced solid tumor such as melanoma, head and neck, liver or kidney cancer.

The chain has TRBV23-1 and TRBJ2-5, with D perhaps assigned TRBD1 or TRBD2 (6 bases each). TRBV23-1 is an open reading frame, and its role is uncertain. V lost 0 bases and J lost 5, with 19 bases in between. The CDR3 covers 17 residues. The chain's CDR3 is CASSQSEGGTSSETQYF. CDR3 in DNA: TGCGCCAGCAGTCAATCGGAGGGGGGCACTTCAAGTGAGACCCAGTACTTC.

J is TRBJ1-6 and V is TRBV11-2; 10 positions agree with TRBD1. Germline loops: CDR1 SGHAT, CDR2 FQNNGV. CDR3 length: 15 amino acids. Germline trimming cut 4 bases from V and 7 bases from J; bases unmatched to any gene: 4. The CDR3 sequence is CASSSPGQGNSPLHF. CDR3 bases: TGTGCCAGCAGCTCACCGGGACAGGGGAATTCACCCCTCCACTTT.

This sequence joins TRBV27 and TRBJ2-1; possible D gene TRBD2, 6 bases. With 6 bases removed from V and 7 bases from J, the gap between germline ends came to 19 bases. Looked up from germline, CDR1 is MNHEY and CDR2 is SMNVEV (reference sequence). The CDR3 sequence is 15 residues long. The CDR3, as DNA: TGTGCCAGCAGGCGAGGGACTGCCTCGATTAATGAGCAGTTCTTC. Residues: CASRRGTASINEQFF.

The chain combines TRBV6-6 with TRBJ2-7; D remains ambiguous. From germline, CDR1 is MNHNY and CDR2 SVGAGI (reference sequence). V lost 2 bases to trimming and J lost 7 bases, with 12 bases between them. The CDR3 runs to 13 residues. The CDR3 DNA reads TGTGCCAGCAGTTACCGGGCCCTGAGGGAGCAGTACTTC. Residues: CASSYRALREQYF.

In this sample, this clone turned up once. The rearrangement uses TRBV11-1 and TRBJ2-5, with 9 bases matching TRBD2. Germline lookup yields CDR1 SGHAT and CDR2 FQDESV (reference sequence). The CDR3 is made up of 16 amino acids. V was clipped by 6 bases and J by 4 bases; unmatched bases: 12. The CDR3 spells CASSYTWGTSPETQYF. In DNA, the CDR3 is TGTGCCAGCAGTTACACGTGGGGGACTAGCCCAGAGACCCAGTACTTC.

The chain employs TRBV4-1 and TRBJ1-3; no clear D. Trimming left V 1 base short and J 8 bases short, with 15 bases between. Germline-derived CDR1 and CDR2 are MGHRA and YSYEKL. This CDR3 contains 15 residues. The CDR3 nucleotides are TGCGCCAGCAGCCAAGGATGGAGGATCCGCGACACCATATATTTT. This gives the protein CASSQGWRIRDTIYF.

The CDR3 DNA reads as TGCGCCAGCAGCCAAGGAAGGGGGGAAGAGACCCAGTACTTC. Protein: CASSQGRGEETQYF. The chain joins TRBV4-3 to TRBJ2-5; D possibly matches TRBD1 or TRBD2 (6 bases each). Germline loops: CDR1 LGHNA, CDR2 YSLEER. The V gene lost 1 base and the J gene lost 3 bases, with 9 bases spanning the gap. CDR3 length: 14 residues.

The chain uses TRBV7-3 and TRBJ1-1; possibly TRBD1 for D (5 bases). This CDR3 is 14 amino acids long. The V and J ends lost 1 base and 1 base respectively, with 7 bases between them. Germline V gene lookup returns CDR1 SGHTA and CDR2 FQGTGA. The CDR3 protein is CASSLMGTNTEAFF. CDR3 sequence (DNA): TGTGCCAGCAGCTTAATGGGGACGAACACTGAAGCTTTCTTT.

The rearrangement uses TRBV7-6 and TRBJ1-2; D may be TRBD1 (6 bases). Per the germline V gene, CDR1 is SGHVS and CDR2 is FNYEAQ. Trimming stripped 5 bases from V and 7 bases from J, with 17 bases between. The CDR3 length is 14 residues. The CDR3 DNA reads as TGTGCCAGCAGCCCCGGAGGGGGGGTCCGTGGCTACACCTTC. Translation: CASSPGGGVRGYTF.

The chain employs TRBV28 and TRBJ2-5; D gene unclear. CDR1 is MDHEN and CDR2 is SYDVKM in the germline V gene. The CDR3 is 13 residues long. With 3 bases removed from V and 2 bases from J, the gap between germline ends came to 7 bases. CDR3 in DNA: TGTGCCAGCAGTTTTATGGGACAAGAGACCCAGTACTTC. Translation gives CASSFMGQETQYF.

This rearrangement joins TRBV19 to TRBJ1-1, with a tentative D call TRBD1 (5 bases). V was trimmed by 7 bases and J by 1 base, leaving 25 bases between them. This CDR3 is 18 amino acids long. Germline V lookup: CDR1 LNHDA, CDR2 SQIVND (reference sequence). The CDR3 sequence is CASTPTRTPKMGNTEAFF. CDR3 coding DNA: TGTGCCAGTACCCCAACCCGGACACCCAAGATGGGGAACACTGAAGCTTTCTTT.

The chain carries TRBV7-2 and TRBJ2-1, with D possibly called TRBD1 or TRBD2 (6 bases each). V lost 8 bases and J 0 bases, leaving 11 bases between the germline ends. The germline V gene has CDR1 SGHTA and CDR2 FQGNSA. This CDR3 is built from 14 residues. The CDR3 DNA reads TGTGCCAGCGAAGGGGGGTTCTCCTACAATGAGCAGTTCTTC. It yields the protein CASEGGFSYNEQFF.

The rearrangement joins TRBV6-5 to TRBJ2-7, with 7 nucleotides matching TRBD2. Germline CDR1 and CDR2: MNHEY and SVGAGI. V dropped 6 bases and J dropped 6; count of bases not matched to a gene: 8. This CDR3 spans 13 amino acids. CDR3: CASSLIGGSEQYF. In DNA form, the CDR3 reads TGTGCCAGCAGCCTTATCGGGGGGTCCGAGCAGTACTTC.

The gene calls are TRBV6-5 and TRBJ1-2; TRBD1 matches at 9 bases. Per germline, CDR1 MNHEY and CDR2 SVGAGI. V shed 5 bases, J shed 2 bases, and the junction held 3 bases outside the gene matches. The CDR3 totals 14 residues. The CDR3 reads CASSTGGSNYGYTF. CDR3 in DNA: TGTGCCAGCAGTACAGGGGGCTCAAACTATGGCTACACCTTC.

Concerning this clone itself: A junction boundary mismatches the germline segment, possibly from a read error. The chain recombines TRBV7-8 with TRBJ2-5; the D gene is possibly TRBD2 (6 bases). The CDR3 totals 11 residues. Germline values: CDR1 SGHVS, CDR2 FQNEAQ. The CDR3 spells CASSEGTRTNF. CDR3 nucleotide sequence: TGTGCCAGCAGCGAAGGGACCAGGACTAACTTC. Filled out from reference TRBV7-8 and TRBJ2-5, the complete variable domain reads GAGVSQSPRYKVAKRGQDVALRCDPISGHVSLFWYQQALGQGPEFLTYFQNEAQLDKSGLPSDRFFAERPEGSVSTLKIQRTQQEDSAVYLCASSEGTRTNFGPGTRLLVL.

The gene calls are TRBV10-3 and TRBJ2-7; D is undetermined. The CDR3 is made up of 14 amino acids. With 3 bases removed from V and 4 bases from J, the gap between germline ends came to 13 bases. Per germline, CDR1 ENHRY and CDR2 SYGVKD. In DNA, the CDR3 is TGTGCCATCAGTGATTGGACGGCTTCTTACGAGCAGTACTTC. It codes for CAISDWTASYEQYF.

This clone was found a few times. V gene TRBV7-2 combines with J gene TRBJ2-7; D not certain. CDR1 and CDR2 from the germline V gene are SGHTA and FQGNSA. CDR3 length: 14 amino acids. V dropped 2 bases and J dropped 0 bases, with 8 bases sitting between them. Here the CDR3 reads CASSLNLVSYEQYF. CDR3 nucleotide sequence: TGTGCCAGCAGCTTAAATTTGGTCTCCTACGAGCAGTACTTC.

V usage is TRBV7-6 and J usage is TRBJ2-7, with D hard to call. The length of the CDR3 is 13 residues. Germline V gives CDR1 SGHVS, CDR2 FNYEAQ. Trimming pared 3 bases from V and 4 bases from J, leaving 10 bases between. DNA of the CDR3: TGTGCCAGCAGCTTTTCCAGAACTTACGAGCAGTACTTC. Amino acid sequence: CASSFSRTYEQYF. Full variable domain (rest looked up from reference TRBV7-6 and TRBJ2-7): GAGVSQSPRYKVTKRGQDVALRCDPISGHVSLYWYRQALGQGPEFLTYFNYEAQQDKSGLPNDRFSAERPEGSISTLTIQRTEQRDSAMYRCASSFSRTYEQYFGPGTRLTVT.

Only one count was recorded for this clone. The rearrangement links TRBV7-8 to TRBJ2-7; 7 positions match TRBD2. Germline V gene lookup returns CDR1 SGHVS and CDR2 FQNEAQ. This CDR3 contains 15 residues. The ends lost 1 base at V and 6 bases at J; junction bases unmatched: 9. CDR3 amino acids: CASSLELAGAFEQYF. The CDR3 bases are TGTGCCAGCAGCTTAGAACTCGCGGGAGCCTTCGAGCAGTACTTC.

The chain joins TRBV4-1 to TRBJ2-1, with D tentatively TRBD2 (6 bases). Trimming cost V 3 bases and J 8 bases, with 11 bases left between them. Per the germline V gene, CDR1 is MGHRA and CDR2 is YSYEKL. The CDR3 contains 13 residues. CDR3 nucleotides: TGCGCCAGCAGCCACGGCGGGACCGATGAGCAGTTCTTC. It specifies CASSHGGTDEQFF.

In its sample, this clone was seen once. V usage is TRBV10-2 and J usage is TRBJ2-5, with D possibly being TRBD2 (6 bases). Germline CDR1 reads WSHSY; CDR2 reads SAAADI. This CDR3 region has 14 residues. The germline V and J ends were trimmed by 0 bases and 7 bases, with 12 bases remaining between them. CDR3 in amino acids: CASSESARRGTQYF. Here the CDR3 DNA reads TGCGCCAGCAGTGAGTCGGCCAGGAGGGGGACCCAGTACTTC.

The chain combines TRBV19 with TRBJ2-1; 9 bases are a match to TRBD2. Germline V gene sequence: CDR1 LNHDA, CDR2 SQIVND (reference sequence). After removal of 5 bases from V and 6 bases from J, the junction contained 8 bases not matched to a gene. This CDR3 is built from 15 residues. CDR3: CASSPRVAGVNEQFF. CDR3 DNA sequence: TGTGCCAGTAGTCCCCGAGTAGCGGGAGTCAATGAGCAGTTCTTC. Using reference TRBV19 and TRBJ2-1 for the parts outside the CDR3, the full variable domain is DGGITQSPKYLFRKEGQNVTLSCEQNLNHDAMYWYRQDPGQGLRLIYYSQIVNDFQKGDIAEGYSVSREKKESFPLTVTSAQKNPTAFYLCASSPRVAGVNEQFFGPGTRLTVL.

The J gene is TRBJ2-6, the V gene TRBV10-2, with 8 bases that match TRBD1. V was pared by 4 bases and J by 2 bases, with 7 bases of the junction left unmatched. The germline V gene encodes CDR1 WSHSY and CDR2 SAAADI. The CDR3 sequence is 17 residues long. The CDR3 nucleotides read TGCGCCAGCAGTGGCGCCTTGACAGGGGCTGGGGCCAACGTCCTGACTTTC. This encodes CASSGALTGAGANVLTF.

The chain combines TRBV19 with TRBJ2-7; D gene ambiguous. In germline, CDR1 is LNHDA, CDR2 SQIVND (reference sequence). Trimming stripped 5 bases from V and 3 bases from J, with 14 bases between. The CDR3 totals 14 residues. The CDR3 region has the DNA TGTGCCAGTAGTGTTATACCGGGCCGCTACGAGCAGTACTTC. Residues: CASSVIPGRYEQYF.

This clone was picked up one time. The J gene is TRBJ2-1, the V gene TRBV15, with D perhaps TRBD2 (6 bases). V lost 2 bases and J 0 bases, leaving 11 bases between the germline ends. Germline V gives CDR1 LNHNV, CDR2 YYDKDF (reference sequence). This CDR3 spans 16 amino acids. The CDR3 DNA is TGTGCCACCAGCAGAACCCGGGAGAACTCCTACAATGAGCAGTTCTTC. The encoded protein is CATSRTRENSYNEQFF.

This rearrangement joins TRBV6-5 to TRBJ2-7; 8 nucleotides line up with TRBD1. The CDR3 length is 16 residues. V shed 2 bases and J 2 bases; nucleotides not matched to a gene: 8. Looked up from germline, CDR1 is MNHEY and CDR2 is SVGAGI. The CDR3 loop is CASSYKGGQATYEQYF. CDR3 DNA sequence: TGTGCCAGCAGTTACAAAGGGGGACAGGCCACCTACGAGCAGTACTTC.

The chain uses TRBV18 and TRBJ2-1, with 7 bases aligning to TRBD2. CDR1 is KGHSH and CDR2 is LQKENI in the germline V gene. Unmatched junction bases numbered 2, after V lost 2 bases and J lost 4 bases. The CDR3 sequence is 14 residues long. CDR3 DNA: TGTGCCAGCTCACCAATTAGCGGGTACAATGAGCAGTTCTTC. Its protein is CASSPISGYNEQFF. The entire variable domain, with the rest obtained from reference TRBV18 and TRBJ2-1, is as follows: NAGVMQNPRHLVRRRGQEARLRCSPMKGHSHVYWYRQLPEEGLKFMVYLQKENIIDESGMPKERFSAEFPKEGPSILRIQQVVRGDSAAYFCASSPISGYNEQFFGPGTRLTVL.

This chain uses TRBV28 with TRBJ2-1; TRBD2 agrees at 9 bases. Germline CDR1 is MDHEN and CDR2 is SYDVKM. Unmatched junction bases numbered 6, after V lost 5 bases and J lost 1 base. This CDR3 region has 16 residues. This CDR3 is CASSQPSGDSYNEQFF. The CDR3 nucleotides read TGTGCCAGCAGTCAACCTAGCGGGGATTCCTACAATGAGCAGTTCTTC.

The chain uses TRBV7-9 and TRBJ1-2; 7 positions agree with TRBD1. There are 18 residues in the CDR3. Trimming at V came to 5 bases and at J to 8 bases, leaving 23 bases not matched to a gene. Germline CDR1 SEHNR, CDR2 FQNEAQ (reference sequence). CDR3 loop: CASSPPRGMGGPGRGYTF. As DNA, the CDR3 is TGTGCCAGCAGCCCGCCCAGGGGGATGGGTGGACCCGGTAGGGGCTACACCTTC.

This chain links TRBV7-6 with TRBJ2-1; perhaps TRBD2 as D (7 bases). Germline V gives CDR1 SGHVS, CDR2 FNYEAQ. The CDR3 spans 15 residues. Trimming left V 5 bases short and J 3 bases short, with 14 bases between. The CDR3 DNA reads as TGTGCCAGCAGCCTCCGCGGGGGCTACTACAATGAGCAGTTCTTC. Translating it yields CASSLRGGYYNEQFF.

The chain joins TRBV5-3 to TRBJ2-7, with D hard to call. TRBV5-3 is sorted into the ORF group, with uncertain function. This CDR3 contains 12 residues. Trimming pared 2 bases from V and 4 bases from J, leaving 7 bases between. In DNA, the CDR3 is TGTGCCAGAAGCTTAACACAGTACGAGCAGTACTTC. Translated: CARSLTQYEQYF.

This clone was found once. The chain is built from TRBV7-9 and TRBJ2-1; TRBD2 agrees at 11 bases. Trimming took 5 bases from V and 9 from J; bases not matched to a gene: 6. The CDR3 covers 14 residues. CDR1 is SEHNR and CDR2 is FQNEAQ in the germline V gene (reference sequence). The CDR3 sequence is CASSDSGRAAEQFF. The CDR3, as DNA: TGTGCCAGCAGCGATAGCGGGAGGGCCGCTGAGCAGTTCTTC. Complete variable domain (other parts from reference TRBV7-9 and TRBJ2-1): DTGVSQNPRHKITKRGQNVTFRCDPISEHNRLYWYRQTLGQGPEFLTYFQNEAQLEKSRLLSDRFSAERPKGSFSTLEIQRTEQGDSAMYLCASSDSGRAAEQFFGPGTRLTVL.